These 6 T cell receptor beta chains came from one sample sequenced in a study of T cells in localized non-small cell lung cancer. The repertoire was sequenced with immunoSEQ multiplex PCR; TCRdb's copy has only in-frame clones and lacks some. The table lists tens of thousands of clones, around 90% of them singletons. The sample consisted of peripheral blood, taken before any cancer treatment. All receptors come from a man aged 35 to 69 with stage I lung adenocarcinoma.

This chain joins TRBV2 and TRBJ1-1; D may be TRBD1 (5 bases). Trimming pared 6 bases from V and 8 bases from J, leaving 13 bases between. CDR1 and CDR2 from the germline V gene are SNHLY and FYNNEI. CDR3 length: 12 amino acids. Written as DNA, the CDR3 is TGTGCCAGCAGGCCGGGACGGAAGGAAGCTTTCTTT. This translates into CASRPGRKEAFF.

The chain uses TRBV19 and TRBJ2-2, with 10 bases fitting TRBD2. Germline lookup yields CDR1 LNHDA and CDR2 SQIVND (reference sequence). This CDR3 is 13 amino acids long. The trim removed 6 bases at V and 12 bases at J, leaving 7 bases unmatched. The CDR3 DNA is TGTGCCAGTAGCCCCCTTAGCGGGGGGAAGCTGTTTTTT. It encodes CASSPLSGGKLFF.

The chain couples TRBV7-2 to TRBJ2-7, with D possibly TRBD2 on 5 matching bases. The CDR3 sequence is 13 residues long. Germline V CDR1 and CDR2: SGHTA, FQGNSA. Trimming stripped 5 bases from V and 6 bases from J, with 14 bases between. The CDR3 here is CASSPMLALEQYF. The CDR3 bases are TGTGCCAGCAGCCCAATGCTAGCCCTCGAGCAGTACTTC.

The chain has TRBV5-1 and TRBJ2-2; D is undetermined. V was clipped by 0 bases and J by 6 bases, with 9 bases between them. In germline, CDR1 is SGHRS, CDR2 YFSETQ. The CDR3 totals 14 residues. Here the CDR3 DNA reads TGCGCCAGCAGCTTGGACCAGTCTCCCGGGGAGCTGTTTTTT. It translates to CASSLDQSPGELFF.

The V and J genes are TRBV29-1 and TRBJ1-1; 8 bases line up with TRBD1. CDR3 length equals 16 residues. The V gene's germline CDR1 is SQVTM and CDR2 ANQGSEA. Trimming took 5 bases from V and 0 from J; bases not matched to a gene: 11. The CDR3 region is CSVSGQGYRMNTEAFF. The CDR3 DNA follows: TGCAGCGTTTCCGGACAGGGCTATCGAATGAACACTGAAGCTTTCTTT.

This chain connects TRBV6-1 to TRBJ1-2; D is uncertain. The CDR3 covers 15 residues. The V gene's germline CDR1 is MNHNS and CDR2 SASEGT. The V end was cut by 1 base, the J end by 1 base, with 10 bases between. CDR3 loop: CASSEGPGSNYGYTF. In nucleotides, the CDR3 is TGTGCCAGCAGTGAAGGTCCCGGGAGTAACTATGGCTACACCTTC.